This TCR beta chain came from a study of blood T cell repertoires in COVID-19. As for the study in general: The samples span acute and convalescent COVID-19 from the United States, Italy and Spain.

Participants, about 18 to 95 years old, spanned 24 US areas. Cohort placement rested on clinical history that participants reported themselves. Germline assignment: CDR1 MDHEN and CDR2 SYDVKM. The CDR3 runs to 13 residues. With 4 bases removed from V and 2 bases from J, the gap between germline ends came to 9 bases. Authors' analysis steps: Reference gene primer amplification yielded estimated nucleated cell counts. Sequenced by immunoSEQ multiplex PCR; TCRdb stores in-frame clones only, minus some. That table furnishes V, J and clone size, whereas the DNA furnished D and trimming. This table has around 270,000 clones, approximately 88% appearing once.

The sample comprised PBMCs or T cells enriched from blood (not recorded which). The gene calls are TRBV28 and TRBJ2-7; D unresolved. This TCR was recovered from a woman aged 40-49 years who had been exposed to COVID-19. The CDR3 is CASSSYRTYEQYF. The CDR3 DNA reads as TGTGCCAGCAGTTCTTACAGAACCTACGAGCAGTACTTC.